This T cell receptor (beta chain) was sequenced in a study of T cells after yellow fever vaccination (dated by TCRdb to the late 2010s). With respect to the entire study: The SMART-Seq v4 Ultra Low Input RNA kit was used to prepare libraries from fractions with low cell numbers. Bulk TCR alpha and beta repertoires were sequenced longitudinally to track T-cell clones before and after primary and booster YFV17D yellow fever vaccination. Two healthy male donors made up the cohort, one aged 18 to 29 years and the other aged 30 to 40 years. Blood was drawn at multiple timepoints before and after primary and secondary immunization, with bulk PBMC replicates and cell subsets isolated. General findings and caveats noted by the study authors: The secondary T-cell response was weaker than the primary response but faster, peaking on day 5 instead of day 15. A small fraction of clonotypes showed up in both the CD4 and CD8 compartments, probably as a result of convergent recombination. Most clones expanded after primary vaccination (about 96% of CD4 and roughly 90% of CD8) were re-detected after the booster, suggesting that broad memory maintenance occurred. Only a couple of donors were included in the study, so the extent to which the findings can be generalized is limited. Computational filtering was required because FACS-sorted repertoires could contain abundant contaminating clonotypes from the bulk population.

This clonotype was counted a few times. The antigen it binds to is not known. No much larger clone exists at a distance of one base, and base qualities are not known. The sample's treatment or condition label is to be understood as: live attenuated yellow fever vaccine strain. At each blood-draw timepoint, two biological replicates of bulk PBMCs were collected. PBMCs were isolated from peripheral blood using a standard Ficoll-Paque protocol. RNA was extracted with TriZol from bulk PBMCs, CD4 and CD8 fractions, and dextramer-positive and dextramer-negative fractions. TCR cDNA was synthesized by 5'RACE template switching, through which a universal primer site and unique molecular identifiers were introduced. Priming for cDNA synthesis came from both the TCR alpha and TCR beta constant segments. Libraries were amplified in two PCR steps, with sample barcodes and sequencing adapters added in the second step. Sequencing of the libraries was done on either Illumina HiSeq 2500 (2x100 bp) or NovaSeq (2x150 bp). Per the authors' processing: MIGEC was used to demultiplex reads and collapse the reads into UMI consensus sequences, and MiXCR was used for V(D)J alignment. Clonotypes responding to the vaccine were identified with edgeR on replicate PBMC samples, with the criteria of FDR below 0.01 and a log2 fold change above 5 up to day 15. Bulk clonotypes were assigned CD4 or CD8 identity according to which sequenced CD4 or CD8 repertoire held them at higher abundance. Through fastp at Q25 and MiXCR, TCRdb rebuilt clones from the public reads, retaining in-frame beta chains. Rows with a matching CDR3 protein are joined into one entry that keeps the most common DNA and genes. These V and J calls are TCRdb output, not the study's own analysis. The sample table records 500,000 to 550,000 distinct CDR3 sequences; 20% to 25% of these occur just once. The ten largest clones take up approximately 16% of the sample.

The sequence was obtained from a man aged 18-30 years who received the YFV17D yellow fever vaccine. Sequences were derived from PBMCs, sampled more than 20 days after the first yellow fever vaccination.

The DNA sequence is TGTGCCAGCAGTTCTAGAAACAATCAGCCCCAGCATTTT. Its translation is CASSSRNNQPQHF. The chain employs TRBV6-6 and TRBJ1-5; the D gene assignment is ambiguous. Deletion took 4 bases off V and 3 bases off J, with a span of 7 bases between the germline ends. CDR3 length: 13 amino acids, cysteine to phenylalanine. Of the read, only the CDR3 DNA is kept; its 39 bases are in frame from base 1. CDR1 is given as MNHNY and CDR2 as SVGAGI, both from the germline V gene (reference sequence).